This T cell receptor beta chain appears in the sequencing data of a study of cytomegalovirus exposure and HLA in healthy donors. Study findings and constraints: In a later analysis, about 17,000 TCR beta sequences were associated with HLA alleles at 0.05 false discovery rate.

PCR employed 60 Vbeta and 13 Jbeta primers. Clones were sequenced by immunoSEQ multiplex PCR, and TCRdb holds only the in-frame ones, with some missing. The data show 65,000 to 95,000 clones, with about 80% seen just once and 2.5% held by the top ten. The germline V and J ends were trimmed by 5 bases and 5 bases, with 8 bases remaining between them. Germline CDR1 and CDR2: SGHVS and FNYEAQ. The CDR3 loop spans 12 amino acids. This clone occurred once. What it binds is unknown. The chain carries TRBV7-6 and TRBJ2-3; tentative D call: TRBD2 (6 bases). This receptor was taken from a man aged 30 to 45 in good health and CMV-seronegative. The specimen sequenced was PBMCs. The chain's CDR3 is CASSPGVDTQYF. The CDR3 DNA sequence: TGTGCCAGCAGCCCGGGGGTAGATACGCAGTATTTT.